The rows below give T cell receptor beta chains drawn from one sample of a study of regulatory T cells in long-lasting Graves disease. TCRdb independently ran MiXCR on the multiplex PCR reads; one entry per CDR3 protein. The sample holds approximately 400,000 distinct CDR3 sequences, roughly 10% seen once. Another study also made use of these data, one on T cells in Graves' hyperthyroidism and ophthalmopathy.

Sequencing used peripheral blood mononuclear cells (PBMCs), obtained at new diagnosis, from a patient treated with antithyroid drugs. The receptors here all came from a woman aged 18-35 years with Graves disease. The CDR3 runs from the conserved cysteine through the conserved F or W. Each record gives: clone size, D gene, J gene, V gene, CDR3 DNA, CDR3 protein. D genes are given only for firm matches. Clone size, where shown, is once, few, many, or a class for clones that have expanded.

abundance: many; d_gene: -; j_gene: TRBJ2-3; v_gene: TRBV12-3/TRBV12-4; CDR3nt: TGTGCCAGCAGTCCCCTCCGCGGACTGACGCGTACGCAGTATTTT; CDR3aa: CASSPLRGLTRTQYF
abundance: many; d_gene: -; j_gene: TRBJ2-1; v_gene: TRBV27; CDR3nt: TGTGCCAGCAGTTTATTCTTTCAAGGGGCCAATGAGCAGTTCTTC; CDR3aa: CASSLFFQGANEQFF
abundance: many; d_gene: TRBD2; j_gene: TRBJ2-3; v_gene: TRBV20-1; CDR3nt: TGCAGTGCTAGAGATTATCGGGCTCGACTAGCGGCCACAGATACGCAGTATTTT; CDR3aa: CSARDYRARLAATDTQYF
abundance: -; d_gene: TRBD1; j_gene: TRBJ2-4; v_gene: TRBV30; CDR3nt: TGTGCCGGACAGGGGGGATACATTCAGTACTTC; CDR3aa: CAGQGGYIQYF
abundance: -; d_gene: TRBD2; j_gene: TRBJ2-2; v_gene: TRBV20-1; CDR3nt: TGCAGTGCTAGTCCCACGGGAGGACTGGCCGGGCAGCTGTTTTTT; CDR3aa: CSASPTGGLAGQLFF
abundance: -; d_gene: -; j_gene: TRBJ1-2; v_gene: TRBV20-1; CDR3nt: TGCAGTGCTAGAGATGTGGGGTTTCCCACCTTC; CDR3aa: CSARDVGFPTF
abundance: many; d_gene: -; j_gene: TRBJ2-1; v_gene: TRBV28; CDR3nt: TGTGCCAGCAGTCTATGGAATGAGCAGTTCTTC; CDR3aa: CASSLWNEQFF
abundance: many; d_gene: -; j_gene: TRBJ1-5; v_gene: TRBV12-3/TRBV12-4; CDR3nt: TGTGCCAGCAGTGCCAGGGGTAATGAGCCCCAGCATTTT; CDR3aa: CASSARGNEPQHF
abundance: many; d_gene: -; j_gene: TRBJ2-1; v_gene: TRBV14; CDR3nt: TGTGCCAGCAGCCAATGGACCCATCGAGTCAGTGAGCAGTTCTTC; CDR3aa: CASSQWTHRVSEQFF
abundance: many; d_gene: -; j_gene: TRBJ2-1; v_gene: TRBV10-1; CDR3nt: TGCGCCAGCAGTGAGGGAGGGTCCGGCTACAATGAGCAGTTCTTC; CDR3aa: CASSEGGSGYNEQFF
abundance: many; d_gene: -; j_gene: TRBJ1-1; v_gene: TRBV25-1; CDR3nt: TGTGCCAGCAAGGACAGCCTGAACACTGAAGCTTTCTTT; CDR3aa: CASKDSLNTEAFF
abundance: many; d_gene: -; j_gene: TRBJ1-5; v_gene: TRBV28; CDR3nt: TGTGCCAGCAGTTCCGAACAGGGTATTAGCAATCAGCCCCAGCATTTT; CDR3aa: CASSSEQGISNQPQHF
abundance: many; d_gene: TRBD1; j_gene: TRBJ2-7; v_gene: TRBV29-1; CDR3nt: TGCAGCGTTCTCATACGTGACAGGGCTTACTACGAGCAGTACTTC; CDR3aa: CSVLIRDRAYYEQYF
abundance: many; d_gene: -; j_gene: TRBJ2-2; v_gene: TRBV7-9; CDR3nt: TGTGCCAGCAGCCTCCTATTACGGGGCACCGGGGAGCTGTTTTTT; CDR3aa: CASSLLLRGTGELFF
abundance: many; d_gene: TRBD1; j_gene: TRBJ2-3; v_gene: TRBV7-8; CDR3nt: TGTGCCAGCAGCTTCCCTTCCTCAGGGGGCGGCACAGATACGCAGTATTTT; CDR3aa: CASSFPSSGGGTDTQYF
abundance: -; d_gene: -; j_gene: TRBJ1-2; v_gene: TRBV24-1; CDR3nt: TGTGCCACCAGTGATAACAGTGGCTACACCTTC; CDR3aa: CATSDNSGYTF